The 16 T cell receptor beta chains below all came from one sample that was sequenced in a study of regulatory T cells in long-lasting Graves disease (dated by TCRdb to 2020 to 2022). Per the publication, the time point label means: persistent/refractory GD, antithyroid drugs over 5 years with positive TRAb. For both TCR sequencing and RNA sequencing, RNA was extracted from PBMCs using TRIzol. Library creation used multiplex PCR. The reads were generated on an Illumina HiSeq 4000. To build TCR beta libraries, CDR3 regions were amplified by Arm-PCR using iRepertoire HTBI primers. TCRdb applied fastp at Q25 and MiXCR to the public reads, then kept only in-frame beta chains. When rows share a CDR3 protein, they turn into one entry using the most common DNA and genes. The sample table lists about 460,000 distinct CDR3 sequences, about 20% of them with a count of one. Of the sample, over 10% falls within the top ten clones.

The specimen comprised peripheral blood mononuclear cells (PBMCs), sampled when the disease was refractory, from a patient treated with antithyroid drugs. All receptors come from a female donor with Graves disease.

This clonotype showed up just a few times. The chain has TRBV29-1 and TRBJ2-1; 10 bases match TRBD2. CDR3 length: 14 amino acids. V shed 6 bases and J 5 bases; nucleotides not matched to a gene: 7. The germline V gene has CDR1 SQVTM and CDR2 ANQGSEA. CDR3 coding DNA: TGCAGCGTCGAATCTAGCGGGAGAAACAATGAGCAGTTCTTC. It yields the protein CSVESSGRNNEQFF.

This chain joins TRBV9 and TRBJ2-1; D is unclear. The CDR3 spans 16 residues. Germline V lookup: CDR1 SGDLS, CDR2 YYNGEE. Trimming cost V 0 bases and J 0 bases, with 10 bases left between them. Here the CDR3 DNA reads TGTGCCAGCAGCGTAGGAGAGATCAACTCCTACAATGAGCAGTTCTTC. Its protein product is CASSVGEINSYNEQFF.

Written as DNA, the CDR3 is TGTGCCAGCAGCTTAGTTGGTGTAGGGCCAGCTGAGCAGTTCTTC. Translated, it gives CASSLVGVGPAEQFF. The chain uses TRBV7-2 and TRBJ2-5; D gene unclear. Near its end, the DNA agrees better with TRBJ2-1, so the J call may be wrong. The CDR3 runs to 15 residues. Germline CDR1 reads SGHTA; CDR2 reads FQGNSA.

This rearrangement joins TRBV20-1 to TRBJ1-2; 7 bases are shared with TRBD1. Germline V lookup: CDR1 DFQATT, CDR2 SNEGSKA (reference sequence). After removal of 4 bases from V and 2 bases from J, the junction contained 4 bases not matched to a gene. The CDR3 runs to 13 residues. Here the CDR3 DNA reads TGCAGTGCTACCGACAGGGAAAACTATGGCTACACCTTC. This translates into CSATDRENYGYTF.

This clonotype came up once. This chain uses TRBV5-5 with TRBJ2-5, with a tentative D call TRBD2 (6 bases). Trimming took off 2 bases at V and 4 bases at J, with 15 bases between the two ends. The CDR3 runs 15 residues. From germline, CDR1 is SGHKS and CDR2 YYEKEE (reference sequence). CDR3 protein: CASSFSPGGRETQYF. DNA for the CDR3: TGTGCCAGCAGCTTCTCGCCAGGAGGGCGAGAGACCCAGTACTTC.

Worth noting for this clonotype: A much more abundant neighbour one base away suggests this may be a read error. The chain joins TRBV27 to TRBJ2-7; a possible D gene is TRBD2 (5 bases). Trimming stripped 4 bases from V and 6 bases from J, with 10 bases between. Germline CDR1 and CDR2: MNHEY and SMNVEV (reference sequence). The CDR3 is 12 amino acids. In DNA, the CDR3 is TGTGCCAGCAGTTCTTGGGGAGCCGAGCAGTACTTC. As protein: CASSSWGAEQYF.

This clonotype occurred once. This may be a read error, as it is one base from a much larger clone. The chain links TRBV12-3 or TRBV12-4 to TRBJ1-2, with a possible D match to TRBD1 (5 bases). The CDR3 is 13 amino acids. The V gene lost 4 bases and the J gene lost 7 bases, with 13 bases spanning the gap. The CDR3: CASSSSRESGYTF. The CDR3 DNA reads TGTGCCAGCAGTTCCTCCAGGGAGAGTGGCTACACCTTC.

The chain is built from TRBV19 and TRBJ2-5; TRBD1 is a possible D gene (5 bases). This CDR3 region has 13 residues. V was shortened by 4 bases and J by 3 bases, with 9 bases between the two germline ends. The germline CDR1 and CDR2 sequences are LNHDA and SQIVND (reference sequence). CDR3 sequence: CASSTVREETQYF. CDR3 nucleotide sequence: TGTGCCAGTAGTACTGTCAGGGAAGAGACCCAGTACTTC. The whole variable domain, remainder taken from reference TRBV19 and TRBJ2-5, is DGGITQSPKYLFRKEGQNVTLSCEQNLNHDAMYWYRQDPGQGLRLIYYSQIVNDFQKGDIAEGYSVSREKKESFPLTVTSAQKNPTAFYLCASSTVREETQYFGPGTRLLVL.

This clonotype was observed at least ten times. The V and J genes are TRBV20-1 and TRBJ1-2; maybe TRBD1 (5 bases). The CDR3 runs 14 residues. Trimming pared 6 bases from V and 2 bases from J, leaving 16 bases between. Germline CDR1 DFQATT, CDR2 SNEGSKA (reference sequence). CDR3 in DNA: TGCAGTGCCGAAAAGGCAGGGAGGAACTATGGCTACACCTTC. It encodes CSAEKAGRNYGYTF.

This sequence joins TRBV5-1 and TRBJ1-1; D gene ambiguous. V dropped 5 bases and J dropped 1 base, with 6 bases sitting between them. CDR1 is SGHRS and CDR2 is YFSETQ in the germline V gene. This CDR3 has 12 amino acids. As DNA, the CDR3 is TGCGCCAGCAGGGAGCCGAACACTGAAGCTTTCTTT. It translates to CASREPNTEAFF.

About this clonotype: Germline and junction disagree at one end, which may indicate a read error. This chain links TRBV20-1 with TRBJ2-7; D is possibly TRBD2 (5 bases). The germline V gene encodes CDR1 DFQATT and CDR2 SNEGSKA (reference sequence). This CDR3 has 13 residues. DNA for the CDR3: TGCAGTGCAAGAGGGAATCAGATCTACGAGCAGTACTTC. This sequence encodes CSARGNQIYEQYF.

At least ten counts were recorded for this clonotype. V is TRBV7-3 and J is TRBJ1-1; possible D gene TRBD1, 5 bases. The CDR3 is 15 residues long. V dropped 5 bases and J dropped 8 bases, with 21 bases sitting between them. The germline V gene encodes CDR1 SGHTA and CDR2 FQGTGA. CDR3 residues: CASSPTSRRGEEAFF. CDR3 in DNA: TGTGCCAGCAGCCCTACGTCCCGACGGGGGGAGGAAGCTTTCTTT. Variable domain in full (rest from reference TRBV7-3 and TRBJ1-1): GAGVSQTPSNKVTEKGKYVELRCDPISGHTALYWYRQSLGQGPEFLIYFQGTGAADDSGLPNDRFFAVRPEGSVSTLKIQRTERGDSAVYLCASSPTSRRGEEAFFGQGTRLTVV.

This clonotype was seen at least ten times. V and J are TRBV28 and TRBJ2-7; D is tentatively TRBD1 or TRBD2 (5 bases each). Trimming cost V 4 bases and J 1 base, with 14 bases left between them. CDR1 is MDHEN, CDR2 SYDVKM, per germline. This CDR3 spans 15 amino acids. CDR3 sequence (DNA): TGTGCCAGCAGTTCCGGGACGGGCAGTTCCTACGAGCAGTACTTC. This encodes CASSSGTGSSYEQYF.

This clonotype has a count of ten or more. The chain recombines TRBV6-1 with TRBJ2-2; D is ambiguous. Germline values: CDR1 MNHNS, CDR2 SASEGT. Trimming cost V 5 bases and J 5 bases, with 15 bases left between them. The CDR3 spans 15 residues. CDR3 nucleotide sequence: TGTGCCAGCAGTAGAACGTCGACGTGGACCGGGGAGCTGTTTTTT. It codes for CASSRTSTWTGELFF.

This clonotype was found a few times. The rearrangement uses TRBV7-9 and TRBJ1-1; weak D call: TRBD1 (5 bases). The CDR3 extends over 12 amino acids. Trimming shortened V by 2 bases and J by 7 bases, and 8 bases separated the two germline ends. The germline V gene has CDR1 SEHNR and CDR2 FQNEAQ (reference sequence). The CDR3 loop is CASSLIQGEAFF. The CDR3 nucleotides read TGTGCCAGCAGCTTAATTCAGGGTGAAGCTTTCTTT.

This clonotype was seen more than once but under ten times. The V gene is TRBV20-1, the J gene TRBJ1-2; the D gene is possibly TRBD1 (6 bases). The CDR3 runs 12 residues. CDR1 and CDR2 from the germline V gene are DFQATT and SNEGSKA (reference sequence). V shed 5 bases and J shed 7 bases, with 14 bases lying between them. CDR3 sequence: CSAYREKGGYTF. In DNA, the CDR3 is TGCAGTGCTTACAGGGAGAAGGGTGGCTACACCTTC.